This T cell receptor (beta chain) was recorded in a study of OX40 agonist ivuxolimab in advanced cancers. The wider study: Dose-escalation patients' cancers were hepatocellular carcinoma, melanoma, renal cell or head and neck cancer. Study-wide results and limits: Expansion of clones was among the lowest in partial responders at 0.1-3.0 mg/kg. Also present in some nonresponders was a low level of normalized T-cell clonal expansion.

J gave up 7 bases and V 0 bases, and 6 bases lay outside the gene matches. The CDR3 loop spans 16 amino acids. The germline V gene encodes CDR1 SGHRS and CDR2 YFSETQ. With regard to this clone: Its antigen is not identified.

The protocol was immunoSEQ multiplex PCR, while the TCRdb copy is restricted to in-frame clones and leaves out a portion. The table records 90,000 to 95,000 clones, roughly 80% of them present only once. This specimen consisted of CD4+ or CD8+ T cells sorted from blood, obtained in a trial of the OX40 agonist ivuxolimab. The TCR was taken from an adult with an advanced solid tumor such as melanoma, head and neck, liver or kidney cancer. The chain carries TRBV5-1 and TRBJ2-1, with 11 nucleotides matching TRBD2. The DNA for the CDR3 is TGCGCCAGCAGCTTGGCGGTAGCGGGGGGGTTTAATGAGCAGTTCTTC. Translating it yields CASSLAVAGGFNEQFF.